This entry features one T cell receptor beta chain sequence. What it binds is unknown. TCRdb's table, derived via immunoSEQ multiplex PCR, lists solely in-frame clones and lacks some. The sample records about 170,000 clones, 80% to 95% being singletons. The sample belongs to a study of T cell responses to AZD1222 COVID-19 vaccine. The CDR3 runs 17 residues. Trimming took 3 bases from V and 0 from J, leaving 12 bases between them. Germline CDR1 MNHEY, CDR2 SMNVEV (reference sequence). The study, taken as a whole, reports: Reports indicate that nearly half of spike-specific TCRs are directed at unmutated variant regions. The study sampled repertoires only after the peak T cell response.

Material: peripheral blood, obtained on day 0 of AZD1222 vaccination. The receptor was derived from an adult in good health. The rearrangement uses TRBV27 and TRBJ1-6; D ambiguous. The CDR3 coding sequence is TGTGCCAGCAGTTTCCGGGTTAGAAGCTCCTATAATTCACCCCTCCACTTT. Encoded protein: CASSFRVRSSYNSPLHF.